The clone carrying this T cell receptor (beta chain) has a count of ten or more. Its antigen is still unknown. The TCRbeta library was prepared with unique molecular identifiers. One entry per CDR3 protein, called by TCRdb with MiXCR from the PCR reads. Of around 190,000 distinct CDR3 sequences in the sample, 5.5% to 7% were seen once. V was trimmed by 5 bases and J by 0 bases, leaving 6 bases between them. This CDR3 spans 13 amino acids. Germline V CDR1 and CDR2: SEHNR, FQNEAQ (reference sequence). These data come from a study of T-cell reconstitution after alpha-beta-depleted transplantation in children. General study findings and limits: About two months after transplant, alpha-beta T cells reportedly came from several hundred expanded graft clones.

The J gene is TRBJ2-3, the V gene TRBV7-9; D gene unclear. The sequenced sample was PBMCs, obtained before TCRalphabeta/CD19-depleted stem cell transplant. The receptor was derived from a boy under 10 years old with acute lymphoblastic leukemia, due to receive a stem cell transplant. The CDR3 loop reads CASSPDSTDTQYF. In DNA, the CDR3 is TGTGCCAGCAGCCCCGACAGCACAGATACGCAGTATTTT.